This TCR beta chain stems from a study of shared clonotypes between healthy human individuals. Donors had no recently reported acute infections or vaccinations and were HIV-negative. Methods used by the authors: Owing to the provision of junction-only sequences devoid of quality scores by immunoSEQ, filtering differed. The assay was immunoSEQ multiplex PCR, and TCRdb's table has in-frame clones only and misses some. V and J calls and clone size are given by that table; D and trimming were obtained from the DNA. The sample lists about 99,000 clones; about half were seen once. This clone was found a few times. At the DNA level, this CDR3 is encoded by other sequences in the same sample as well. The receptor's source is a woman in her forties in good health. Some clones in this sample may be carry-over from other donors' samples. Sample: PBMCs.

CDR3 in amino acids: CASSEAYEQYF. The CDR3 nucleotides read TGTGCCAGCAGTGAGGCCTACGAGCAGTACTTC. The chain links TRBV2 to TRBJ2-7; no firm D call. The CDR3 runs 11 residues. Trimming took off 3 bases at V and 2 bases at J, with 2 bases between the two ends. CDR1 SNHLY and CDR2 FYNNEI come from the germline V gene.